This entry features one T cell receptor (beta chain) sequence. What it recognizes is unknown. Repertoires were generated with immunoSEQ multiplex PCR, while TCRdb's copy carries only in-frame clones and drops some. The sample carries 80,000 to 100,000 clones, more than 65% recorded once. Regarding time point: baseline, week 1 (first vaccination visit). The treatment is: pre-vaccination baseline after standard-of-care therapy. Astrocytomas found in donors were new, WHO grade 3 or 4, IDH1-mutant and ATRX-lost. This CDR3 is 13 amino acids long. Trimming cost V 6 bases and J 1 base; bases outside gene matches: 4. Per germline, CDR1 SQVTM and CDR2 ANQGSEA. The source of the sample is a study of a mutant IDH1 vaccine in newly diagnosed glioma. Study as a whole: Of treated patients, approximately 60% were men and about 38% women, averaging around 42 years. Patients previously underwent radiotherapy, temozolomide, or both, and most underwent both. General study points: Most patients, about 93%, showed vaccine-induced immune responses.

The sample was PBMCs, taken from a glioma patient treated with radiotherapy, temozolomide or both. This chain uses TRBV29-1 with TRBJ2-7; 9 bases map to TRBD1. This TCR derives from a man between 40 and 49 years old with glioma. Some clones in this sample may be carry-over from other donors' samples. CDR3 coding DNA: TGCAGCGTCCCCGGGACAGGGTCCTACGAGCAGTACTTC. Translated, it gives CSVPGTGSYEQYF.